The clone carrying this TCR beta chain has a count of ten or more. The antigen is undetermined. The draw of peripheral blood yielded ten milliliters from each donor. Total RNA was extracted at no less than 6 micrograms per sample. The CDR3 is 15 residues long. The germline CDR1 and CDR2 sequences are SGHDT and YYEEEE. J gave up 3 bases and V 3 bases, and 8 bases lay outside the gene matches. The sample originates from a study of blood T cells in healthy people across ages. Study results and caveats: Those diversity estimates obtained from one million T cells were thought to be underestimates. Comparison with aged donors showed that long-lived donors had more naive CD4+ cells and higher diversity.

A second PCR, run for about 6 to 12 cycles, used a sample-barcoded 5' primer plus a J-beta primer mix. TCRdb used MiXCR to reprocess the 5' RACE reads, holding one entry per CDR3 protein. The sample carries about 1.4 million distinct CDR3 sequences, approximately 63% recorded once. Material for sequencing was blood. This clonotype originated in a young man in good health. V gene TRBV5-6 combines with J gene TRBJ2-7; TRBD1 aligns across 8 bases. The CDR3 loop is CASSSLDRGHYEQYF. CDR3 coding DNA: TGTGCCAGCAGCTCCTTAGACAGGGGCCACTACGAGCAGTACTTC.